This TCR beta chain originates from a study of T cells in Graves' hyperthyroidism and ophthalmopathy. This CDR3 contains 15 residues. Trimming cost V 1 base and J 4 bases; bases outside gene matches: 6. The V gene's germline CDR1 is DFQATT and CDR2 SNEGSKA (reference sequence). A few counts support this clonotype. The source material, RNA transcripts, was used to amplify TCR beta CDR3 regions. When the TCR CDR3 underwent first-round RT-PCR, the HTBI primer set was used. TCRdb re-called the multiplex PCR reads through MiXCR, storing one row per CDR3 protein. There are about 760,000 distinct CDR3 sequences in the sample; over 35% occur only once, and roughly 30% lies in the top ten.

The sequencing input was blood. The sequence came from a woman aged 40 to 55 with Graves' hyperthyroidism. The chain joins TRBV20-1 to TRBJ1-1; TRBD1 matches at 10 bases. The chain's CDR3 is CSARGGQGGATEAFF. The CDR3 DNA is TGCAGTGCTAGAGGAGGACAGGGGGGGGCCACTGAAGCTTTCTTT.